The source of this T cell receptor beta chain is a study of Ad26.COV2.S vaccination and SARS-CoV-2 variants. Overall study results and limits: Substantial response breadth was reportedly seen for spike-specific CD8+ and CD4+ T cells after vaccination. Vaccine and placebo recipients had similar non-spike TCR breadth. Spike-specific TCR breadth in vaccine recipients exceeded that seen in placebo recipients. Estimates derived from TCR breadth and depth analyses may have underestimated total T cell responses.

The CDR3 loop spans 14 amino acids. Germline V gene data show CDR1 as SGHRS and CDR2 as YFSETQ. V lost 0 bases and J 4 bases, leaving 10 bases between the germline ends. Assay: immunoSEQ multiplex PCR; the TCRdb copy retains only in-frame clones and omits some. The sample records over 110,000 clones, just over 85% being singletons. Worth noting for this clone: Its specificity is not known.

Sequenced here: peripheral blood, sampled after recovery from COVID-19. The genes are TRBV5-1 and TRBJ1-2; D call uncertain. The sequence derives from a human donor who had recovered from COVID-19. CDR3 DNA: TGCGCCAGCAGCTTGGAAGGCACCTCCTATGGCTACACCTTC. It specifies CASSLEGTSYGYTF.